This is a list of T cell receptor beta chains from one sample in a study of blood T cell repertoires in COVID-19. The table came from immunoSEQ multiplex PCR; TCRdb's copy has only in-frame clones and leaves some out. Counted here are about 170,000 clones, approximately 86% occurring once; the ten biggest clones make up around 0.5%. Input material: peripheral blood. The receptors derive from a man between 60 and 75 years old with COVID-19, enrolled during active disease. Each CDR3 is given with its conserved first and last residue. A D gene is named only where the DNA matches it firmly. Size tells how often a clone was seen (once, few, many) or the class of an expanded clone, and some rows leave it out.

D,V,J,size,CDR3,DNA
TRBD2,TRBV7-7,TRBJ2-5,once,CAVRKGWGGETQYF,TGTGCTGTTCGGAAAGGGTGGGGAGGGGAGACCCAGTACTTC
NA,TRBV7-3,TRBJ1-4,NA,CASSLGPNEKLFF,TGTGCCAGCAGCTTAGGGCCTAATGAAAAACTGTTTTTT
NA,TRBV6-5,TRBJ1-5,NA,CATTPTNSNQPQHF,TGTGCCACCACCCCTACTAATAGCAATCAGCCCCAGCATTTT
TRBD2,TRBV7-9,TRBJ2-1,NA,CASSPRLASDEQFF,TGTGCCAGCAGCCCCCGACTAGCGAGTGATGAGCAGTTCTTC
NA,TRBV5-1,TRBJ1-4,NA,CASSLRGMGDEKLFF,TGCGCCAGCAGCTTGCGGGGGATGGGGGATGAAAAACTGTTTTTT
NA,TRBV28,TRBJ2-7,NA,CASSLPRVYEQYF,TGTGCCAGCAGCCTGCCGCGGGTTTACGAGCAGTACTTC
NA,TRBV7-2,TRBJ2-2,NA,CASSIARGTGELFF,TGTGCCAGCAGTATAGCCAGGGGCACCGGGGAGCTGTTTTTT
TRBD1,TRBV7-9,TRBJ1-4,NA,CASSFNTGGREKLFF,TGTGCCAGCAGCTTTAACACAGGGGGCCGGGAAAAACTGTTTTTT
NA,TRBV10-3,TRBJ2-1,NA,CAISDDGAFEQFF,TGTGCCATCAGTGACGATGGGGCTTTTGAGCAGTTCTTC
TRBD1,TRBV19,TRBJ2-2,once,CASLKPGQGVTGELFF,TGTGCCAGCCTCAAGCCGGGACAGGGAGTAACCGGGGAGCTGTTTTTT
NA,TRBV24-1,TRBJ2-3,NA,CATGGGSAGLRDTQYF,TGTGCCACCGGAGGTGGATCGGCGGGCCTTAGGGATACGCAGTATTTT
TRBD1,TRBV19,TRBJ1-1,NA,CASSGQGREAFF,TGTGCCAGTAGTGGACAGGGACGTGAAGCTTTCTTT
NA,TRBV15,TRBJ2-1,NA,CATSRELLSGGGDEQFF,TGTGCCACCAGCAGAGAGTTATTGTCCGGGGGTGGCGATGAGCAGTTCTTC
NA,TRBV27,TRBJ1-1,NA,CASSFRRGTEAFF,TGTGCCAGCAGTTTTCGCCGGGGCACTGAAGCTTTCTTT
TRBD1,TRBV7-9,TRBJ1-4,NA,CASSPGTANEKLFF,TGTGCCAGCAGCCCTGGGACAGCTAATGAAAAACTGTTTTTT
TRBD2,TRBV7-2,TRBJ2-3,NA,CASSLGRTSGYASKQYF,TGTGCCAGCAGCTTAGGGAGGACTAGCGGATACGCTTCTAAGCAGTATTTT
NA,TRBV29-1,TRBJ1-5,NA,CSVEAGNNQPQHF,TGCAGCGTTGAAGCAGGGAACAATCAGCCCCAGCATTTT
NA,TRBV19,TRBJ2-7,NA,CASSIDQGVYEQYF,TGTGCCAGTAGTATAGACCAGGGTGTTTACGAGCAGTACTTC
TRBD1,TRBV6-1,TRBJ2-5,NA,CASRDRGRGETQYF,TGTGCCAGCAGGGACAGGGGAAGGGGAGAGACCCAGTACTTC
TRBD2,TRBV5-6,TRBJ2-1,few,CASSFGTSLNEQFF,TGTGCCAGCAGCTTTGGGACTAGCCTAAATGAGCAGTTCTTC
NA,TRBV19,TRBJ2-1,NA,CASSIASVNEQFF,TGTGCCAGTAGTATAGCCAGCGTCAATGAGCAGTTCTTC
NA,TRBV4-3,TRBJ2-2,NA,CASSQDLTGELFF,TGCGCCAGCAGCCAAGACTTGACCGGGGAGCTGTTTTTT
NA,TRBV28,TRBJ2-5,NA,CASTLTGLTQETQYF,TGTGCCAGCACCCTAACAGGGTTAACCCAAGAGACCCAGTACTTC
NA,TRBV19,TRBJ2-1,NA,CATSPLGGESYNEQFF,TGTGCCACCTCCCCCCTCGGCGGGGAATCCTACAATGAGCAGTTCTTC
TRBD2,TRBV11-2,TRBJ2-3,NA,CASSPGTSGTDTQYF,TGTGCCAGCAGCCCCGGGACTAGCGGCACAGATACGCAGTATTTT
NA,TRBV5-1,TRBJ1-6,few,CASSLAADNSPLHF,TGCGCCAGCAGCTTGGCGGCGGATAATTCACCCCTCCACTTT
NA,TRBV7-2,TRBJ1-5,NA,CASSPRTVSQPQHF,TGTGCCAGCAGCCCTCGGACAGTATCTCAGCCCCAGCATTTT
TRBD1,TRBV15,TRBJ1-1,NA,CATSRGTGNTEAFF,TGTGCCACCAGCAGAGGGACAGGGAACACTGAAGCTTTCTTT
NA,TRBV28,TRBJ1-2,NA,CASSQRTGRGYTF,TGTGCCAGCAGCCAACGGACCGGGAGGGGCTACACCTTC
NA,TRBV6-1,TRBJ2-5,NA,CASSDERSKRGYQETQYF,TGTGCCAGCAGTGACGAACGGTCTAAACGGGGGTACCAAGAGACCCAGTACTTC
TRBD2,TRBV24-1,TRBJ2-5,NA,CATSDLPGLAGGSYQETQYF,TGTGCCACCAGTGATTTGCCGGGACTAGCGGGAGGATCGTACCAAGAGACCCAGTACTTC
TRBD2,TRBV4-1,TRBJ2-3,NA,CASSQDKTSGGADTQYF,TGCGCCAGCAGCCAAGATAAGACTAGCGGGGGTGCAGATACGCAGTATTTT
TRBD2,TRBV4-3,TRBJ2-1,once,CASSQDLGTSLNEQFF,TGCGCCAGCAGCCAAGATCTCGGGACTAGCCTCAATGAGCAGTTCTTC
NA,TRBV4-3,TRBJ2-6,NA,CASSQDRSGANVLTF,TGCGCCAGCAGCCAAGACAGGTCTGGGGCCAACGTCCTGACTTTC
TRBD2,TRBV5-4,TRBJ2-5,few,CASSLEAGSQETQYF,TGTGCCAGCAGCTTGGAAGCGGGATCTCAAGAGACCCAGTACTTC
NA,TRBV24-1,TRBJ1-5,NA,CATSGGAENQPQHF,TGTGCCACCTCGGGGGGGGCGGAAAATCAGCCCCAGCATTTT
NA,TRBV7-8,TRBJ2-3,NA,CASSLAGVGTDTQYF,TGTGCCAGCAGCTTAGCAGGAGTCGGCACAGATACGCAGTATTTT
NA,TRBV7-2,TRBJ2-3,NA,CASSLDRVLIDTQYF,TGTGCCAGCAGCTTAGATCGGGTACTGATAGATACGCAGTATTTT
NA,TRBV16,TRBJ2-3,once,CASSQSVKGTGLDTQYF,TGTGCCAGCAGCCAATCTGTGAAGGGCACAGGCTTGGATACGCAGTATTTT
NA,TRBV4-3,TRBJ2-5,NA,CASSQIAGNGETQYF,TGCGCCAGCAGCCAGATTGCGGGGAACGGGGAGACCCAGTACTTC
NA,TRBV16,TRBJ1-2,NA,CASSLTQRDYGYTF,TGTGCCAGCAGTCTCACACAGAGGGACTATGGCTACACCTTC
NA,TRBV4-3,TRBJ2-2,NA,CASSQDRRWWELFF,TGCGCCAGCAGCCAAGATAGGAGGTGGTGGGAGCTGTTTTTT
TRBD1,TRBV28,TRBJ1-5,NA,CASSLGTGGDNQPQHF,TGTGCCAGCAGTCTAGGGACAGGGGGTGACAATCAGCCCCAGCATTTT
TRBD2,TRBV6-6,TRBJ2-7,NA,CASGRGYEQYF,TGTGCCAGCGGGAGGGGATACGAGCAGTACTTC
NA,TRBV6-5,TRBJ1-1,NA,CASSQYPTGNTEAFF,TGTGCCAGCAGCCAATATCCGACAGGGAACACTGAAGCTTTCTTT
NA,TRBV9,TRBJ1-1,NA,CASSSRGVMNTEAFF,TGTGCCAGCAGCTCCCGGGGGGTAATGAACACTGAAGCTTTCTTT
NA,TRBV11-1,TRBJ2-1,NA,CASSLGGGASYEQFF,TGTGCCAGCAGCTTAGGTGGGGGGGCCAGTTATGAGCAGTTCTTC
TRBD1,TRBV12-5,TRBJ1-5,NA,CASGLNPDRGPQPQHF,TGTGCTAGTGGTTTGAACCCCGACAGGGGGCCTCAGCCCCAGCATTTT
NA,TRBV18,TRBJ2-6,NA,CASSPRPDYSGANVLTF,TGTGCCAGCTCACCACGGCCAGACTACTCTGGGGCCAACGTCCTGACTTTC
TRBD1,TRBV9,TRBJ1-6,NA,CASSVEDRVNSPLHF,TGTGCCAGCAGCGTAGAGGACAGGGTTAATTCACCCCTCCACTTT
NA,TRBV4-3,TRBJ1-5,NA,CASSQEVSQVGYSNQPQHF,TGCGCCAGCAGCCAAGAAGTTTCACAGGTGGGTTATAGCAATCAGCCCCAGCATTTT